This TCR beta chain is from a study of human T cells and chemical hapten exposure. Study findings and constraints: Large CDR3 similarity clusters arose significantly more often from expanded TCRs than from controls.

With 4 bases removed from V and 1 base from J, the gap between germline ends came to 5 bases. This CDR3 comprises 12 residues. Germline values: CDR1 SGHRS, CDR2 YFSETQ. Time point reported: pre-sensitization, week 0. Treatment here: therapeutic diphenylcyclopropenone sensitization with weekly scalp DPC. TCRdb itself ran the RACE reads through MiXCR, one entry per CDR3 protein. Altogether 250,000 or so distinct CDR3 sequences are present, approximately 8% being singletons, with the ten largest covering about 1.2%. This clonotype was detected many times. Its antigen is undetermined. The V gene is TRBV5-1, the J gene TRBJ2-5; D not certain. The sequencing used whole blood, collected in connection with sensitization to the hapten diphenylcyclopropenone (DPC). The sequence was obtained from a man aged 18 to 30 with alopecia areata. Some clones in this sample may be carry-over from other donors' samples. This CDR3 is CASSPSQETQYF. In nucleotides, the CDR3 is TGCGCCAGCAGCCCAAGCCAAGAGACCCAGTACTTC. Full variable domain (remainder filled in from reference TRBV5-1 and TRBJ2-5): KAGVTQTPRYLIKTRGQQVTLSCSPISGHRSVSWYQQTPGQGLQFLFEYFSETQRNKGNFPGRFSGRQFSNSRSEMNVSTLELGDSALYLCASSPSQETQYFGPGTRLLVL.